This TCR beta chain appears in the sequencing data of a study of cytomegalovirus exposure and HLA in healthy donors. With V trimmed by 3 bases and J by 7 bases, 6 bases remained unmatched. The V gene's germline CDR1 is LNHNV and CDR2 YYDKDF (reference sequence). This CDR3 contains 15 residues. Study findings and constraints: In vitro, three CMV-associated chains proved specific for CMV antigens. Rarity held for most TCR sequences, but there were some public TCRs that occurred in many donors. Per published reports, the classifier diagnosed cytomegalovirus status with high specificity and sensitivity.

On this clone: The antigen is not known.

TCRdb's table, derived via immunoSEQ multiplex PCR, lists solely in-frame clones and lacks some. The sample shows about 110,000 clones, about 92% of them seen only once. The sequence was collected from a woman between 18 and 29 years old in good health and CMV-seronegative. J is TRBJ1-4 and V is TRBV15, with TRBD1 matching over 9 bases. The sample taken for sequencing was PBMCs. Here the CDR3 reads CATSSSNRGLEKLFF. CDR3 in DNA: TGTGCCACCAGCAGCTCGAACAGGGGGCTTGAAAAACTGTTTTTT.